The source of this T cell receptor (beta chain) is a study of T cells in Graves' hyperthyroidism and ophthalmopathy. The V and J ends lost 0 bases and 4 bases respectively, with 10 bases between them. This CDR3 has 15 residues. The germline V gene encodes CDR1 LNHDA and CDR2 SQIVND (reference sequence). To note about this clonotype: What it binds is not known.

Orbital computed tomography and thyroid ultrasound, together with serum TRAb and thyroxine and clinical symptoms, were used for diagnoses. The CDR3 regions of TCR beta were amplified from RNA transcripts. TCR CDR3 underwent first-round RT-PCR with the HTBI primer set. TCRdb re-derived calls from the multiplex PCR reads in MiXCR, one entry per CDR3 protein. The sample shows 300,000 to 450,000 distinct CDR3 sequences, 14% of them seen only once. Study results and limitations: Within blood appeared most thyroid clonotypes that had expanded above 0.001.

The sequencing sample was made of blood. The source is a woman aged 25-40 years with Graves' ophthalmopathy. The chain couples TRBV19 to TRBJ1-5; perhaps TRBD1 as D (5 bases). The CDR3 here is CASSIEAGMNQPQHF. CDR3 coding DNA: TGTGCCAGTAGTATAGAGGCAGGGATGAATCAGCCCCAGCATTTT.